This T cell receptor (beta chain) was captured by sequencing in a study of T cell responses to AZD1222 COVID-19 vaccine. Study-wide points: Across spike, vaccine-associated CD4 TCRs were found, dominant at 160-218 and 743-854.

Trimming cost V 4 bases and J 3 bases, with 13 bases left between them. The germline V gene has CDR1 LGHNA and CDR2 YNFKEQ. The CDR3 spans 15 residues. Notes on this clone: The antigen remains undetermined.

TCRdb's copy holds only in-frame clones and misses some; the assay was immunoSEQ multiplex PCR. The repertoire holds over 75,000 clones, about nine tenths seen once, with approximately 3% in the top ten. The sequence was collected from an adult in good health. Sequences were derived from peripheral blood, sampled on day 0 of AZD1222 vaccination. The chain links TRBV4-2 to TRBJ1-5; D remains unclear. The CDR3 spells CASSPDRTINQPQHF. The CDR3 DNA follows: TGTGCCAGCAGCCCCGATCGGACTATCAATCAGCCCCAGCATTTT.